This TCR beta chain was sequenced for a study of T-cell reconstitution after alpha-beta-depleted transplantation in children. Study results and caveats: The origin of high day-60 TCRbeta diversity in some patients lay in surviving recipient T cells and thymic progenitors.

CDR3 length: 17 amino acids. With 4 bases clipped from V and 8 bases from J, the junction kept 13 bases outside the gene matches. Germline CDR1 and CDR2: MNHNS and SASEGT. Unique molecular identifiers were incorporated when the TCRbeta library was constructed. One entry per CDR3 protein results from TCRdb running MiXCR on the PCR reads. Of more than 400,000 distinct CDR3 sequences in the sample, over 10% are singletons; the top ten hold about 14%. On this clonotype: The target antigen is unknown.

Sequencing was performed on PBMCs, mostly from graft donor cells, taken 180 days after TCRalphabeta/CD19-depleted stem cell transplant. V gene TRBV6-1 combines with J gene TRBJ2-1; 11 positions match TRBD1. This sequence was found in a female patient aged 2-9 years who had a stem cell transplant for aplastic anemia, so the T cells may come from the graft donor. The DNA for the CDR3 is TGTGCCAGCAGTGCTCTACTCCGGGACAGGGGGATGCATGAGCAGTTCTTC. Its protein is CASSALLRDRGMHEQFF.